The 3 T cell receptor beta chains presented below share a single source sample, sequenced in a study of T-cell memory formation after mild COVID-19. MiXCR was run by TCRdb on the 5' RACE reads, yielding one entry per CDR3 protein. The sample lists more than 300,000 distinct CDR3 sequences; roughly an eighth were seen once. The sequenced material came from PBMCs or a T cell subset sorted from them (not recorded which). Receptor source: a man aged 18 to 29 who had mild COVID-19 (a few samples of this study predate the infection). Cell type and time point are not known.

The V gene is TRBV4-3, the J gene TRBJ1-6; TRBD1 aligns across 12 bases. Losses at the gene ends were 5 bases for V and 10 bases for J; bases not matched to a gene: 9. Germline V lookup: CDR1 LGHNA, CDR2 YSLEER. The CDR3 runs 16 residues. The CDR3 loop is CASSNTGTGGRSPLHF. The CDR3 coding sequence is TGCGCCAGCAGCAACACCGGGACAGGGGGCCGGTCACCCCTCCACTTT.

J is TRBJ2-2 and V is TRBV14; D unresolved. The CDR3 totals 16 residues. Trimming took off 0 bases at V and 1 base at J, with 9 bases between the two ends. CDR1 is SGHDN, CDR2 FVKESK, per germline. The CDR3 spells CASSQEISLNTGELFF. CDR3 nucleotides: TGTGCCAGCAGCCAAGAAATCTCGTTGAACACCGGGGAGCTGTTTTTT.

This clonotype came up a few times. The rearrangement links TRBV6-1 to TRBJ1-1, with D hard to call. V dropped 0 bases and J dropped 6 bases, with 11 bases sitting between them. This CDR3 contains 14 residues. Germline assignment: CDR1 MNHNS and CDR2 SASEGT. The CDR3 DNA reads as TGTGCCAGCAGTGAAGCGCCCAGTAGGCCTGAAGCTTTCTTT. Translation gives CASSEAPSRPEAFF.